This TCR beta chain was recovered during a study of early T cells in non-severe SARS-CoV-2 infection. TCRdb used MiXCR to reprocess the 5' RACE reads, holding one entry per CDR3 protein. Among under 100,000 distinct CDR3 sequences listed, approximately 11% were seen once. Germline V CDR1 and CDR2: MDHEN, SYDVKM. Germline trimming cut 6 bases from V and 1 base from J; bases unmatched to any gene: 9. This CDR3 spans 18 amino acids. This receptor was obtained from an adult who was a healthcare worker with PCR-confirmed SARS-CoV-2 infection or an uninfected control (not recorded which). The sample consisted of whole blood. This chain links TRBV28 with TRBJ2-2, with TRBD1 identical over 12 bases. In DNA, the CDR3 is TGTGCCAGCAGACTAGCGGGACAGGGGGCAATGAACACCGGGGAGCTGTTTTTT. Translated, it gives CASRLAGQGAMNTGELFF.